The sample holds a few counts of the clone carrying this T cell receptor beta chain. As yet, its antigen is unknown. Unique molecular identifiers were included in an RNA-based 3' RACE TCR library. Each CDR3 protein is one row after TCRdb ran MiXCR on the 3' RACE reads. The sample holds some 41,000 distinct CDR3 sequences; over 6.5% are singletons and the top ten take approximately 0.9%. This entry comes from a study of HIV-infected children after antiretroviral therapy interruption. At the level of the study: Samples from the continuous-treatment group were taken at weeks 0, 48 and 150.

Treatment in this sample: PENTA 11 planned treatment interruption arm or continuous ART arm. Naive CD4+ CD45RA+ CD45RO- T cells were sorted from thawed PBMCs. The CDR3 extends over 13 amino acids. Germline lookup yields CDR1 MDHEN and CDR2 SYDVKM. Unmatched junction bases numbered 12, after V lost 5 bases and J lost 12 bases. Findings and caveats of the study: The Gini coefficient of naive CD4+ repertoires rose, returning to baseline by 3 years.

The sequence was obtained from a pool of human donors with HIV. Sample: CD45RA+ CD4+ T cells from PBMCs, pooled from several time points, taken from a donor given antiretroviral therapy, either interrupted or continuous. This sample's subset: naive CD4+ CD45RA+ CD45RO- T cells. The rearrangement joins TRBV28 to TRBJ1-1, with 7 bases that match TRBD1. CDR3 amino acids: CASSNGQAVRTFF. In DNA form, the CDR3 reads TGTGCCAGCAGTAATGGACAGGCGGTACGAACTTTCTTT.